One sample yielded the 20 T cell receptor beta chains listed below, sequenced in a study of cytomegalovirus exposure and HLA in healthy donors. Primers: 60 Vbeta forward and 13 Jbeta reverse. Method: immunoSEQ multiplex PCR; TCRdb's copy keeps in-frame clones and lacks some. The table shows 110,000 to 150,000 clones, with roughly 80% occurring only once. Material: PBMCs. The receptors were gathered from a female donor in good health and CMV-seronegative.

The rearrangement joins TRBV5-4 to TRBJ2-7; D uncertain. The V gene's germline CDR1 is SGHNT and CDR2 YYREEE (reference sequence). This CDR3 has 13 amino acids. Trimming cost V 1 base and J 6 bases, with 11 bases left between them. The CDR3 coding sequence is TGTGCCAGCAGCTTGTCTTCGTACGGCGAGCAGTACTTC. Protein product: CASSLSSYGEQYF.

The chain recombines TRBV5-4 with TRBJ2-1; 7 bases agree with TRBD1. CDR1 and CDR2 from the germline V gene are SGHNT and YYREEE (reference sequence). The length of the CDR3 is 15 residues. V shed 1 base and J 8 bases; nucleotides not matched to a gene: 9. CDR3 in amino acids: CASSLNLQGNHEQFF. CDR3 DNA: TGTGCCAGCAGCTTGAACCTACAGGGGAATCATGAGCAGTTCTTC.

V and J are TRBV28 and TRBJ1-2; 12 bases match TRBD1. V shed 4 bases, J shed 8 bases, and the junction held 8 bases outside the gene matches. The CDR3 sequence is 15 residues long. Germline values: CDR1 MDHEN, CDR2 SYDVKM. This CDR3 reads CASSSTGQGARGYTF. The CDR3 bases are TGTGCCAGCAGTTCCACGGGACAGGGGGCGAGGGGCTACACCTTC.

The genes are TRBV7-8 and TRBJ2-7; TRBD1 is a possible D gene (6 bases). The CDR3 is 14 residues long. The V end was cut by 5 bases, the J end by 13 bases, with 24 bases between. Germline-derived CDR1 and CDR2 are SGHVS and FQNEAQ. The CDR3 sequence is CASSMGHQPIFGYF. The CDR3 coding sequence is TGTGCCAGCAGCATGGGACACCAACCAATCTTCGGCTACTTC.

This clone was picked up one time. J is TRBJ1-2 and V is TRBV29-1, with a weak D call TRBD1 (5 bases). CDR1 is SQVTM and CDR2 is ANQGSEA in the germline V gene. The CDR3 sequence is 13 residues long. V dropped 1 base and J dropped 7 bases, with 13 bases sitting between them. Here the CDR3 reads CSVEGRQGGGYTF. The CDR3 region has the DNA TGCAGCGTTGAAGGGAGGCAGGGAGGTGGCTACACCTTC.

The chain combines TRBV5-6 with TRBJ2-1; 11 positions agree with TRBD1. The CDR3 sequence is 15 residues long. V was clipped by 4 bases and J by 7 bases; unmatched bases: 7. CDR1 and CDR2 (germline): SGHDT, YYEEEE. DNA of the CDR3: TGTGCCAGCAGCCACACTGGACAGGGGGCGAATGAGCAGTTCTTC. Translating it yields CASSHTGQGANEQFF.

The V call is TRBV6-1, the J call TRBJ2-7; 10 nucleotides match TRBD2. Losses at the gene ends were 6 bases for V and 3 bases for J; bases not matched to a gene: 5. Looked up from germline, CDR1 is MNHNS and CDR2 is SASEGT. This CDR3 contains 14 residues. CDR3 sequence (DNA): TGTGCCAGCAGGCCGACTAGCGGGTTCTACGAGCAGTACTTC. It yields the protein CASRPTSGFYEQYF.

The chain is built from TRBV7-3 and TRBJ1-1; 8 nucleotides line up with TRBD1. This CDR3 region has 13 residues. V trimming: 5 bases; J trimming: 4 bases; junction bases outside the gene matches: 3. CDR1 SGHTA and CDR2 FQGTGA come from the germline V gene. The CDR3 here is CASSEGQGTEAFF. In nucleotides, the CDR3 is TGTGCCAGCAGCGAAGGACAGGGCACTGAAGCTTTCTTT.

This clone was picked up a small number of times. The chain uses TRBV4-2 and TRBJ2-2; D is possibly TRBD1 (5 bases). The length of the CDR3 is 16 residues. The V end was cut by 0 bases, the J end by 5 bases, with 13 bases between. Germline V lookup: CDR1 LGHNA, CDR2 YNFKEQ. The CDR3, as DNA: TGTGCCAGCAGCCAAGATTTTGCAGGGCGAACCGGGGAGCTGTTTTTT. Translating it yields CASSQDFAGRTGELFF.

The chain employs TRBV23-1 and TRBJ1-2; D gene unclear. Being an ORF, TRBV23-1 has a function that is uncertain. The CDR3 is made up of 14 amino acids. With 7 bases removed from V and 3 bases from J, the gap between germline ends came to 15 bases. As DNA, the CDR3 is TGCGCCAGCACCCTACCGGGGAACCACTATGGCTACACCTTC. The encoded protein is CASTLPGNHYGYTF.

J is TRBJ2-3 and V is TRBV7-9; a weak D match, TRBD2 (5 bases). This CDR3 spans 13 amino acids. V was trimmed by 10 bases and J by 0 bases, leaving 11 bases between them. CDR1 is SEHNR, CDR2 FQNEAQ, per germline (reference sequence). The CDR3 loop reads CAIPGSSTDTQYF. CDR3 in DNA: TGTGCCATCCCGGGATCGAGCACAGATACGCAGTATTTT. The entire variable domain, with the rest obtained from reference TRBV7-9 and TRBJ2-3, is as follows: DTGVSQNPRHKITKRGQNVTFRCDPISEHNRLYWYRQTLGQGPEFLTYFQNEAQLEKSRLLSDRFSAERPKGSFSTLEIQRTEQGDSAMYLCAIPGSSTDTQYFGPGTRLTVL.

The V call is TRBV7-2, the J call TRBJ1-4, with D perhaps matching TRBD1 (5 bases). V gave up 6 bases and J gave up 4 bases, with 12 bases separating them. Germline V gene sequence: CDR1 SGHTA, CDR2 FQGNSA. This CDR3 has 14 amino acids. CDR3 DNA sequence: TGTGCCAGCAGTCGACAGCTTTTTAATGAAAAACTGTTTTTT. Translated, it gives CASSRQLFNEKLFF.

This clone was counted once. The rearrangement uses TRBV29-1 and TRBJ2-1, with TRBD2 matching over 12 bases. The germline V gene has CDR1 SQVTM and CDR2 ANQGSEA. CDR3 size: 16 residues. V shed 6 bases, J shed 4 bases, and the junction held 10 bases outside the gene matches. This chain's CDR3 is CSVQTSGSLTYNEQFF. For the CDR3, the DNA is TGCAGCGTGCAGACTAGCGGGAGCCTCACTTACAATGAGCAGTTCTTC.

This clone has a count of ten or more. The rearrangement links TRBV2 to TRBJ2-2, with D maybe TRBD1 (6 bases). CDR1 and CDR2 (germline): SNHLY, FYNNEI. V gave up 6 bases and J gave up 4 bases, with 18 bases separating them. The CDR3 contains 16 residues. The CDR3 DNA follows: TGTGCCAGCAGATCAGGGGTACGGGAAATCACCGGGGAGCTGTTTTTT. It is translated as CASRSGVREITGELFF.

The CDR3 bases are TGCGCCAGCAGCTCCTCCTCTAACAGGGTCGAGCAGTACTTC. Translated: CASSSSSNRVEQYF. The chain carries TRBV5-1 and TRBJ2-7; perhaps TRBD1 as D (6 bases). Germline V gene sequence: CDR1 SGHRS, CDR2 YFSETQ. This CDR3 has 14 residues. Trimming shortened V by 3 bases and J by 6 bases, and 16 bases separated the two germline ends.

The CDR3 loop reads CASSLVTGSANTIYF. CDR3 nucleotides: TGCGCCAGCAGCTTGGTGACAGGTTCCGCAAACACCATATATTTT. This chain joins TRBV5-1 and TRBJ1-3; possible D gene TRBD1, 6 bases. The CDR3 runs to 15 residues. In germline, CDR1 is SGHRS, CDR2 YFSETQ. The V end lost 0 bases, the J end lost 6 bases, and 13 bases lay between the germline ends.

The rearrangement joins TRBV6-5 to TRBJ1-2; D ambiguous. Germline CDR1 and CDR2: MNHEY and SVGAGI. CDR3 length: 16 amino acids. Trimming left V 0 bases short and J 4 bases short, with 15 bases between. CDR3 sequence: CASSYSRFGVGYGYTF. CDR3 nucleotides: TGTGCCAGCAGTTACTCGAGGTTCGGCGTCGGCTATGGCTACACCTTC.

The chain combines TRBV9 with TRBJ1-1, with 7 bases lining up with TRBD1. CDR3 length equals 15 residues. The J segment lost 0 bases and the V segment lost 4 bases, leaving 6 bases of the junction unmatched. Germline CDR1 and CDR2: SGDLS and YYNGEE. The CDR3 DNA is TGTGCCAGCAGCCCAGGGACAGAGCTGAACACTGAAGCTTTCTTT. The encoded protein is CASSPGTELNTEAFF.

On this clone itself: Other DNA sequences in this sample translate to the same CDR3. The V call is TRBV6-5, the J call TRBJ1-1; D is undetermined. V was clipped by 0 bases and J by 3 bases, with 8 bases between them. The CDR3 has 14 amino acids. Per the germline V gene, CDR1 is MNHEY and CDR2 is SVGAGI. CDR3 nucleotides: TGTGCCAGCAGTTACTCGGCAGGATACACTGAAGCTTTCTTT. It is translated as CASSYSAGYTEAFF.

The chain joins TRBV5-1 to TRBJ1-1; the D gene is possibly TRBD1 (5 bases). V lost 1 base and J lost 8, with 18 bases in between. Per germline, CDR1 SGHRS and CDR2 YFSETQ. The CDR3 covers 15 residues. The CDR3 nucleotides read TGCGCCAGCAGCTTGATAGGCGGGGGAGAAGGGGAAGCTTTCTTT. It is translated as CASSLIGGGEGEAFF.